This entry lists 13 T cell receptor beta chains sequenced from one sample in a study of breast tumors, draining lymph nodes, adjacent tissues. TCRdb re-derived calls from the multiplex PCR reads in MiXCR, one entry per CDR3 protein. The sample carries some 200,000 distinct CDR3 sequences, approximately 33% recorded once. Samples came from axillary lymph nodes draining the breast cancer. The sample was axillary lymph node tissue. Source of these receptors: a female donor with breast cancer. Some clones in this sample may be carry-over from other donors' samples.

The rearrangement uses TRBV6-1 and TRBJ1-1; 7 positions match TRBD1. The germline CDR1 and CDR2 sequences are MNHNS and SASEGT. The V segment lost 6 bases and the J segment 4 bases; nucleotides outside the gene matches: 8. This CDR3 has 14 residues. The CDR3 is CASRTEGQFTEAFF. CDR3 nucleotides: TGTGCCAGCAGGACCGAGGGACAGTTCACTGAAGCTTTCTTT.

This clonotype has at least ten counts. The chain is built from TRBV6-6 and TRBJ1-2; D is unresolved. Between the trimmed V and J ends, which lost 2 bases and 6 bases, there was a span of 7 bases. Germline lookup yields CDR1 MNHNY and CDR2 SVGAGI (reference sequence). This CDR3 is built from 12 residues. In nucleotides, the CDR3 is TGTGCCAGCAGTTACAGCCAGGATGGCTACACCTTC. This encodes CASSYSQDGYTF.

The V and J genes are TRBV7-2 and TRBJ2-3; tentative D call: TRBD1 (6 bases). The germline gives CDR1 SGHTA, CDR2 FQGNSA. V dropped 0 bases and J dropped 6 bases, with 19 bases sitting between them. The length of the CDR3 is 17 residues. Here the CDR3 DNA reads TGTGCCAGCAGCTTAGCCTTACTCCAACTTAGGGGGGATACGCAGTATTTT. It encodes CASSLALLQLRGDTQYF.

The genes are TRBV19 and TRBJ1-1; no clear D gene. V lost 3 bases to trimming and J lost 1 base, with 9 bases between them. CDR3 length: 14 amino acids. Per germline, CDR1 LNHDA and CDR2 SQIVND (reference sequence). The CDR3 DNA reads TGTGCCAGTAGTATTAACAGAGAGAACACTGAAGCTTTCTTT. As protein: CASSINRENTEAFF. The whole variable domain, filled in from reference TRBV19 and TRBJ1-1, reads DGGITQSPKYLFRKEGQNVTLSCEQNLNHDAMYWYRQDPGQGLRLIYYSQIVNDFQKGDIAEGYSVSREKKESFPLTVTSAQKNPTAFYLCASSINRENTEAFFGQGTRLTVV.

This clonotype was counted many times. The chain employs TRBV7-2 and TRBJ1-5, with 8 bases that match TRBD1. The CDR3 length is 15 residues. J lost 5 bases, V lost 3 bases, and 6 bases had no gene match. Germline V gene sequence: CDR1 SGHTA, CDR2 FQGNSA. The CDR3 DNA reads TGTGCCAGCAGCTTTAGGACAGGGCCCGATCAGCCCCAGCATTTT. Encoded protein: CASSFRTGPDQPQHF. Supplemented by reference TRBV7-2 and TRBJ1-5, the full variable domain reads GAGVSQSPSNKVTEKGKDVELRCDPISGHTALYWYRQSLGQGLEFLIYFQGNSAPDKSGLPSDRFSAERTGGSVSTLTIQRTQQEDSAVYLCASSFRTGPDQPQHFGDGTRLSIL.

This clonotype came up a few times. The chain links TRBV2 to TRBJ1-1; 7 nucleotides align to TRBD1. The germline gives CDR1 SNHLY, CDR2 FYNNEI. The CDR3 sequence is 14 residues long. Losses at the gene ends were 3 bases for V and 0 bases for J; bases not matched to a gene: 1. The CDR3 sequence is CASSEGQLNTEAFF. CDR3 sequence (DNA): TGTGCCAGCAGTGAGGGACAGCTGAACACTGAAGCTTTCTTT.

In the case of this clonotype: At one boundary the junction diverges from the germline segment, which might be a read error. The genes are TRBV7-8 and TRBJ2-5; D unresolved. This CDR3 spans 14 amino acids. CDR1 is SGHVS, CDR2 FQNEAQ, per germline. CDR3 loop: CASSEGIIGAPQYF. CDR3 nucleotides: TGTGCCAGCAGTGAAGGCATTATAGGAGCACCGCAGTATTTC. The variable domain in full, completed from reference TRBV7-8 and TRBJ2-5, reads GAGVSQSPRYKVAKRGQDVALRCDPISGHVSLFWYQQALGQGPEFLTYFQNEAQLDKSGLPSDRFFAERPEGSVSTLKIQRTQQEDSAVYLCASSEGIIGAPQYFGPGTRLLVL.

This clonotype came up many times. The rearrangement uses TRBV19 and TRBJ2-7; D is possibly TRBD1 or TRBD2 (5 bases each). The CDR3 totals 14 residues. The V end lost 4 bases, the J end lost 2 bases, and 12 bases lay between the germline ends. Germline CDR1 and CDR2: LNHDA and SQIVND (reference sequence). CDR3 bases: TGTGCCAGTAGTAAATTAAGGGACCCCTACGAGCAGTACTTC. It specifies CASSKLRDPYEQYF.

This clonotype appeared a single time. The rearrangement uses TRBV20-1 and TRBJ2-3; D possibly corresponds to TRBD2 (7 bases). Per the germline V gene, CDR1 is DFQATT and CDR2 is SNEGSKA (reference sequence). The CDR3 runs 14 residues. Trimming took 0 bases from V and 3 from J, leaving 10 bases between them. The CDR3 DNA reads TGCAGTGCTAGAGAGGGGGGGCTGACAGATACGCAGTATTTT. Translated: CSAREGGLTDTQYF.

This clonotype came up many times. The chain combines TRBV6-5 with TRBJ2-1; D is undetermined. V was pared by 9 bases and J by 0 bases, with 12 bases between. The CDR3 runs 14 residues. Germline V gene lookup returns CDR1 MNHEY and CDR2 SVGAGI. DNA of the CDR3: TGTGCCAGTAGTATTGGTAGCTCCTACAATGAGCAGTTCTTC. It yields the protein CASSIGSSYNEQFF.

This clonotype appeared many times. This chain joins TRBV5-1 and TRBJ1-5, with no clear D. CDR1 and CDR2 from the germline V gene are SGHRS and YFSETQ. Trimming pared 3 bases from V and 9 bases from J, leaving 10 bases between. There are 12 residues in the CDR3. CDR3 region: CASSSPGRPQHF. CDR3 in DNA: TGCGCCAGCAGCTCCCCGGGCAGGCCCCAGCATTTT.

The genes are TRBV30 and TRBJ1-4; perhaps TRBD1 as D (5 bases). Germline lookup yields CDR1 GTSNPN and CDR2 SVGIG (reference sequence). Trimming stripped 5 bases from V and 5 bases from J, with 15 bases between. The CDR3 covers 14 residues. CDR3 region: CAWGEDTVNEKLFF. CDR3 nucleotide sequence: TGTGCCTGGGGTGAGGACACAGTCAATGAAAAACTGTTTTTT.

Points on this clonotype: The junction and the germline gene differ at one end; a read error may be behind it. The chain combines TRBV20-1 with TRBJ2-7; D might be TRBD2 (5 bases). The CDR3 has 13 residues. The germline V gene encodes CDR1 DFQATT and CDR2 SNEGSKA (reference sequence). The CDR3 DNA reads TGCAGTGCTAGAGGTCCTAGCTTCTACGAGCAGCACTTC. Translating gives CSARGPSFYEQHF.